The present entry profiles one T cell receptor (beta chain) with its context. This CDR3 is built from 21 residues. The junction had 17 bases not matched to a gene; V was cut back by 3 bases and J by 0 bases. Per the germline V gene, CDR1 is MGHRA and CDR2 is YSYEKL. This sample is drawn from a study of OX40 agonist ivuxolimab in advanced cancers. Sequenced by immunoSEQ multiplex PCR; TCRdb stores in-frame clones only, minus some. There are roughly 67,000 clones in the sample; about 84% occur only once, and approximately 11% lies in the top ten. The material sequenced was CD4+ or CD8+ T cells sorted from blood, taken in a trial of the OX40 agonist ivuxolimab. The chain has TRBV4-1 and TRBJ2-3, with 11 bases aligning to TRBD1. The TCR originated in an adult with an advanced solid tumor such as melanoma, head and neck, liver or kidney cancer. This CDR3 is CASSHPLGTPGQGESTDTQYF. CDR3 in DNA: TGCGCCAGCAGCCACCCCTTAGGGACGCCGGGACAGGGGGAGAGCACAGATACGCAGTATTTT.